This T cell receptor beta chain originates from a study of T cell responses to AZD1222 COVID-19 vaccine. Note on this clone: Its antigen is currently unknown.

Study conclusions and caveats: The number of AZD1222 recipients seropositive at baseline was only 6 or 7. Epitopes outside B.1.351 and B.1.1.7 mutated regions reportedly drew nearly half of spike TCRs.

Analyses pooled second doses at about 4 or about 12 weeks. Some clones are missing from TCRdb's copy, which holds only in-frame ones; the method was immunoSEQ multiplex PCR. The repertoire consists of about 140,000 clones, with roughly 90% occurring once and the leading ten covering approximately 1.6%. Sequences were derived from peripheral blood, sampled 28 days after the second AZD1222 dose. This TCR came from an adult who received the AZD1222 COVID-19 vaccine.

The CDR3 region is CASSSGGGRELFF. In nucleotides, the CDR3 is TGTGCCAGTAGCTCCGGGGGGGGACGGGAGCTGTTTTTT. This sequence joins TRBV19 and TRBJ2-2; 8 bases are shared with TRBD2. Trimming took 6 bases from V and 9 from J; bases not matched to a gene: 6. This CDR3 contains 13 residues. CDR1 LNHDA and CDR2 SQIVND come from the germline V gene (reference sequence).